A single sample is the source of the 24 T cell receptor beta chains below, sequenced in a study of blood T cell repertoires in COVID-19. Here immunoSEQ multiplex PCR was the method, and the copy in TCRdb shows in-frame clones only, minus some. The sample lists under 200,000 clones, more than 75% occurring once. The sequenced sample was peripheral blood. The origin of the receptors is a woman older than 75 with acute or convalescent COVID-19.

CDR3 nucleotides: TGTGCCAGCAGTCCCCCGGGGGGGTTTGGAAACACCATATATTTT. Translation gives CASSPPGGFGNTIYF. The chain has TRBV6-5 and TRBJ1-3, with D maybe TRBD1 (5 bases). Trimming took 5 bases from V and 3 from J, leaving 14 bases between them. The CDR3 spans 15 residues. CDR1 is MNHEY, CDR2 SVGAGI, per germline.

The rearrangement links TRBV12-5 to TRBJ2-5, with 8 positions matching TRBD1. CDR3 length: 15 residues. V lost 6 bases, J lost 6 bases, and 12 bases stayed unmatched. In germline, CDR1 is LGHNT, CDR2 FRNRAP. CDR3 in amino acids: CASGSQRDRRQTQYF. The CDR3 DNA sequence: TGTGCTAGTGGGAGTCAAAGGGACAGGCGCCAGACCCAGTACTTC. The whole variable domain, remainder taken from reference TRBV12-5 and TRBJ2-5, is DARVTQTPRHKVTEMGQEVTMRCQPILGHNTVFWYRQTMMQGLELLAYFRNRAPLDDSGMPKDRFSAEMPDATLATLKIQPSEPRDSAVYFCASGSQRDRRQTQYFGPGTRLLVL.

J is TRBJ1-2 and V is TRBV5-4; 8 nucleotides align to TRBD1. Germline CDR1 and CDR2: SGHNT and YYREEE (reference sequence). The V gene end was trimmed by 4 bases and the J gene end by 3 bases; junction bases not matched to a gene: 11. This CDR3 spans 16 amino acids. The CDR3: CASSHEWTGSDYGYTF. The CDR3 DNA reads as TGTGCCAGCAGCCACGAATGGACAGGGAGTGACTATGGCTACACCTTC.

The genes are TRBV9 and TRBJ2-4, with D perhaps matching TRBD2 (5 bases). CDR3 length equals 13 residues. Looked up from germline, CDR1 is SGDLS and CDR2 is YYNGEE. The V gene lost 8 bases and the J gene lost 3 bases, with 12 bases spanning the gap. Written as DNA, the CDR3 is TGTGCCAGTAGCAGCCGGGACAAAAACATTCAGTACTTC. Translated: CASSSRDKNIQYF.

V and J are TRBV9 and TRBJ2-1; TRBD1 aligns across 11 bases. V shed 0 bases, J shed 4 bases, and the junction held 9 bases outside the gene matches. From germline, CDR1 is SGDLS and CDR2 YYNGEE. The CDR3 spans 18 residues. CDR3 sequence (DNA): TGTGCCAGCAGCGTAGGGGACAGGGGGGGACTAGAGTACAATGAGCAGTTCTTC. This sequence encodes CASSVGDRGGLEYNEQFF.

The V gene is TRBV9, the J gene TRBJ2-7; D gene ambiguous. Per germline, CDR1 SGDLS and CDR2 YYNGEE. This CDR3 comprises 14 residues. The ends were cut back, 2 bases at V and 3 bases at J, with 12 bases in the middle. This chain's CDR3 is CASSVSEVGYEQYF. CDR3 nucleotides: TGTGCCAGCAGCGTGAGCGAAGTCGGCTACGAGCAGTACTTC.

This chain connects TRBV6-5 to TRBJ1-1, with D hard to call. The CDR3 spans 15 residues. CDR1 is MNHEY and CDR2 is SVGAGI in the germline V gene. Trimming took 7 bases from V and 0 from J, leaving 15 bases between them. CDR3 amino acids: CASTASGFMNTEAFF. The CDR3, as DNA: TGTGCCAGCACGGCGTCAGGTTTCATGAACACTGAAGCTTTCTTT.

This chain connects TRBV2 to TRBJ2-6; D gene unclear. Trimming left V 7 bases short and J 6 bases short, with 13 bases between. Germline CDR1 SNHLY, CDR2 FYNNEI. This CDR3 is built from 14 residues. CDR3 residues: CASKQSLAANVLTF. DNA for the CDR3: TGTGCCAGCAAACAATCTCTTGCGGCCAACGTCCTGACTTTC.

This rearrangement joins TRBV3-1 (or the pseudogene TRBV3-2) to TRBJ2-3; D gene uncertain. Germline V gene data show CDR1 as LGHDT and CDR2 as YNNKEL (reference sequence). The CDR3 sequence is 13 residues long. Trimming removed 2 bases at V and 6 bases at J, with 9 bases between. The CDR3 spells CASSQRATDTQYF. DNA for the CDR3: TGTGCCAGCAGCCAACGAGCCACGGATACGCAGTATTTT.

This clone is a singleton in its sample. This chain's CDR3 is CASSLREGAYEQYF. The CDR3 region has the DNA TGCGCCAGCAGCCTCAGGGAAGGGGCCTACGAGCAGTACTTC. The chain employs TRBV4-1 and TRBJ2-7; weak D call: TRBD1 (5 bases). The length of the CDR3 is 14 residues. CDR1 is MGHRA and CDR2 is YSYEKL in the germline V gene. The germline V and J ends were trimmed by 4 bases and 2 bases, with 12 bases remaining between them.

The rearrangement links TRBV5-1 to TRBJ2-3; a possible D gene is TRBD2 (5 bases). The V end lost 2 bases, the J end lost 1 base, and 11 bases lay between the germline ends. Per germline, CDR1 SGHRS and CDR2 YFSETQ. This CDR3 region has 15 residues. Written as DNA, the CDR3 is TGCGCCAGCAGCTTCGGGAATGTAGGCACAGATACGCAGTATTTT. It translates to CASSFGNVGTDTQYF.

The chain couples TRBV6-5 to TRBJ2-1, with 7 bases matching TRBD1. This CDR3 comprises 16 residues. V lost 4 bases to trimming and J lost 6 bases; unmatched junction nucleotides: 12. The germline V gene has CDR1 MNHEY and CDR2 SVGAGI. CDR3 in DNA: TGTGCCAGCAGTTTCCTAGACCGAGGGGGCCCCAATGAGCAGTTCTTC. Translating gives CASSFLDRGGPNEQFF.

V usage is TRBV5-1 and J usage is TRBJ1-5; TRBD1 is a possible D gene (6 bases). With 4 bases removed from V and 9 bases from J, the gap between germline ends came to 17 bases. Germline assignment: CDR1 SGHRS and CDR2 YFSETQ. The CDR3 spans 14 residues. The CDR3 DNA reads as TGCGCCAGCAGCCCAACAGGGTCGTCCCGGCCCCAGCATTTT. Its protein is CASSPTGSSRPQHF.

CDR3 coding DNA: TGTGCCAGCAGTTTAGCGGGACTAGCGGGACTAGGAGAGACCCAGTACTTC. It yields the protein CASSLAGLAGLGETQYF. The chain joins TRBV6-2 or TRBV6-3 to TRBJ2-5, with 13 nucleotides matching TRBD2. Germline trimming cut 4 bases from V and 4 bases from J; bases unmatched to any gene: 9. CDR1 and CDR2 from the germline V gene are MNHEY and SVGEGT. The CDR3 length is 17 residues.

Notes on this clone: Other DNA sequences in this specimen translate into the identical CDR3. The chain employs TRBV3-1 (or the pseudogene TRBV3-2) and TRBJ1-1; tentative D call: TRBD1 (6 bases). V gave up 4 bases and J gave up 5 bases, with 8 bases separating them. The germline V gene encodes CDR1 LGHDT and CDR2 YNNKEL (reference sequence). This CDR3 contains 12 residues. CDR3 DNA: TGTGCCAGCAGCCTCAGGGGAACTGAAGCTTTCTTT. Translating gives CASSLRGTEAFF.

The chain has TRBV19 and TRBJ2-3; tentatively, D is TRBD1 (5 bases). This CDR3 is built from 15 residues. Trimming removed 3 bases at V and 4 bases at J, with 14 bases between. CDR1 and CDR2 (germline): LNHDA, SQIVND (reference sequence). CDR3 amino acids: CASSISPQGADTQYF. In DNA, the CDR3 is TGTGCCAGTAGTATTTCTCCCCAGGGTGCAGATACGCAGTATTTT.

The rearrangement joins TRBV7-2 to TRBJ2-7; TRBD2 aligns across 9 bases. The CDR3 loop spans 16 amino acids. The germline gives CDR1 SGHTA, CDR2 FQGNSA. J lost 3 bases, V lost 3 bases, and 9 bases had no gene match. DNA of the CDR3: TGTGCCAGCAGCTTGGGTGGTAGCGGGAGTATCTACGAGCAGTACTTC. Translated, it gives CASSLGGSGSIYEQYF.

The chain uses TRBV5-1 and TRBJ2-1; D is uncertain. Germline V gene lookup returns CDR1 SGHRS and CDR2 YFSETQ. V was pared by 2 bases and J by 4 bases, with 7 bases between. The CDR3 sequence is 13 residues long. The CDR3 DNA reads TGCGCCAGCAGCTTTCCGGAGTACAATGAGCAGTTCTTC. Translated, it gives CASSFPEYNEQFF.

This rearrangement joins TRBV30 to TRBJ1-2, with D possibly TRBD1 on 6 matching bases. The CDR3 has 13 residues. V was cut by 8 bases and J by 6 bases, with 19 bases left in between. Germline CDR1 is GTSNPN and CDR2 is SVGIG (reference sequence). CDR3 sequence: CARGEGGPDGYTF. The DNA of the CDR3 is TGTGCCCGGGGGGAAGGGGGGCCCGATGGCTACACCTTC.

This chain uses TRBV7-9 with TRBJ2-1, with D possibly being TRBD2 (6 bases). Trimming pared 7 bases from V and 0 bases from J, leaving 19 bases between. CDR3 size: 17 residues. Germline assignment: CDR1 SEHNR and CDR2 FQNEAQ (reference sequence). The CDR3 DNA follows: TGTGCCAGCAAAGCCTCCGGGACTGTCTTCTCCTACAATGAGCAGTTCTTC. Its translation is CASKASGTVFSYNEQFF.

This chain uses TRBV11-2 with TRBJ1-1; 9 positions match TRBD1. Germline V gives CDR1 SGHAT, CDR2 FQNNGV. The CDR3 is 13 residues long. With V trimmed by 5 bases and J by 9 bases, 7 bases remained unmatched. CDR3 in amino acids: CASSAYRGLKAFF. The CDR3 bases are TGTGCCAGCAGCGCCTACAGGGGGCTAAAAGCTTTCTTT.

The chain links TRBV12-3 or TRBV12-4 to TRBJ2-7; TRBD1 aligns across 10 bases. V dropped 6 bases and J dropped 4; count of bases not matched to a gene: 3. There are 13 residues in the CDR3. The CDR3 here is CASSRQGAYEQYF. The CDR3 DNA sequence: TGTGCCAGCAGCAGACAGGGGGCTTACGAGCAGTACTTC.

The chain combines TRBV3-1 (or the pseudogene TRBV3-2) with TRBJ2-7; possible D gene TRBD2, 7 bases. V was pared by 4 bases and J by 0 bases, with 10 bases between. The CDR3 covers 14 residues. Germline values: CDR1 LGHDT, CDR2 YNNKEL (reference sequence). CDR3 nucleotide sequence: TGTGCCAGCAGCCTACGGGGGGCCTCCTACGAGCAGTACTTC. Its protein product is CASSLRGASYEQYF.

This clone is a singleton in its sample. The V call is TRBV11-3, the J call TRBJ2-1, with no clear D. The germline CDR1 and CDR2 sequences are SGHNT and YENEEA. The length of the CDR3 is 12 residues. Trimming removed 5 bases from V and 6 bases from J, with 8 bases in between. For the CDR3, the DNA is TGTGCCAGCAGCCCCGGCGGCAATGAGCAGTTCTTC. This translates into CASSPGGNEQFF.